Listed here is a single T cell receptor beta chain. The sample comes from a study of radiation and T cells in renal cell carcinoma. Time point denoted: baseline pretreatment blood. As to treatment: 15 Gy SBRT to primary tumor, nephrectomy 4 weeks later. The protocol was immunoSEQ multiplex PCR, while the TCRdb copy is restricted to in-frame clones and leaves out a portion. The data show about 49,000 clones, 83% seen once. The material was blood, obtained from a patient whose treatment included radiotherapy and nephrectomy. This receptor was taken from a woman between 70 and 85 years old with renal cell carcinoma.

This chain's CDR3 is CASSVEAGKEQFF. CDR3 nucleotides: TGTGCCAGCAGCGTAGAAGCCGGAAAAGAGCAGTTCTTC. This chain connects TRBV9 to TRBJ2-1, with D unresolved. Trimming shortened V by 0 bases and J by 10 bases, and 11 bases separated the two germline ends. The CDR3 sequence is 13 residues long. Germline-derived CDR1 and CDR2 are SGDLS and YYNGEE.